The 18 T cell receptor beta chains below all came from one sample that was sequenced in a study of tumor-infiltrating lymphocytes in primary liver carcinoma. Researchers generated TCR beta cDNA from 500 ng of total RNA, relying on a constant-region primer. Three nested multiplex PCR rounds of slightly modified ARM-PCR generated TCR beta libraries. Forward primers for TRBV1-TRBV30 and a C-beta reverse primer served the first two PCR rounds, at approximately 10 cycles each. MiXCR, run by TCRdb on the multiplex PCR reads, gives a single entry per CDR3 protein. The sample yields some 190,000 distinct CDR3 sequences, over 45% seen once. The authors took blood RNA from unsorted whole blood and also extracted germline DNA. The specimen was peripheral blood. The receptor source for this set is a man aged 40-50 years with primary liver carcinoma and hepatitis B virus infection.

This clonotype was counted at least ten times. This chain joins TRBV5-1 and TRBJ1-1; D might be TRBD1 (5 bases). CDR3 size: 13 residues. V lost 4 bases, J lost 6 bases, and 13 bases lay in between. Looked up from germline, CDR1 is SGHRS and CDR2 is YFSETQ. CDR3 in amino acids: CASSPGPGAEAFF. The CDR3 bases are TGCGCCAGCAGCCCGGGACCGGGAGCTGAAGCTTTCTTT.

The genes are TRBV11-2 and TRBJ2-1, with a weak D call TRBD2 (6 bases). CDR3 length: 13 amino acids. The V gene's germline CDR1 is SGHAT and CDR2 FQNNGV. The V and J ends lost 2 bases and 12 bases respectively, with 14 bases between them. CDR3 bases: TGTGCCAGCAGCTTACTAGGAGGGAGTGGGCAGTTCTTC. Protein product: CASSLLGGSGQFF.

The rearrangement links TRBV24-1 to TRBJ2-1; D not certain. The germline V gene has CDR1 KGHDR and CDR2 SFDVKD. The CDR3 totals 17 residues. V lost 4 bases, J lost 0 bases, and 15 bases lay in between. DNA for the CDR3: TGTGCCACCAGTGAGGCCCGGGCGACCAGCTCCTACAATGAGCAGTTCTTC. Protein product: CATSEARATSSYNEQFF.

The chain carries TRBV28 and TRBJ1-2; 10 positions agree with TRBD1. The germline V gene has CDR1 MDHEN and CDR2 SYDVKM. This CDR3 comprises 15 residues. Trimming cost V 5 bases and J 7 bases; bases outside gene matches: 10. CDR3 sequence reads: CASSVDPGQGTGYTF. The DNA of the CDR3 is TGTGCCAGCAGTGTGGACCCGGGACAGGGGACTGGCTACACCTTC.

Turning to this clonotype: With a much larger clone just one base away, this may be a read error. This chain joins TRBV11-2 and TRBJ2-3, with D perhaps matching TRBD1 (6 bases). The CDR3 loop spans 16 amino acids. The V gene lost 6 bases and the J gene lost 3 bases, with 19 bases spanning the gap. Germline values: CDR1 SGHAT, CDR2 FQNNGV. The CDR3, as DNA: TGTGCCAGCAGTCTTCTACAGGGTGTGAGTACAGATACGCAGTATTTT. It is translated as CASSLLQGVSTDTQYF.

About this clonotype itself: At one end the junction does not follow the germline gene, possibly because of a read error. The chain recombines TRBV4-1 with TRBJ2-5, with a tentative D call TRBD1 (5 bases). Per the germline V gene, CDR1 is MGHRA and CDR2 is YSYEKL. This CDR3 region has 13 residues. The CDR3 DNA follows: TGCGTCAGCAGTCTGACAGAGCAAGAGACCCGGTACTTC. Translated, it gives CVSSLTEQETRYF.

V gene TRBV7-9 combines with J gene TRBJ1-1; maybe TRBD1 (6 bases). Trimming left V 4 bases short and J 1 base short, with 16 bases between. The CDR3 length is 16 residues. Germline V CDR1 and CDR2: SEHNR, FQNEAQ (reference sequence). This CDR3 is CASSYLRGRGNTEAFF. CDR3 bases: TGTGCCAGCAGCTACCTGAGGGGCAGGGGGAACACTGAAGCTTTCTTT. Variable domain in full (rest from reference TRBV7-9 and TRBJ1-1): DTGVSQNPRHKITKRGQNVTFRCDPISEHNRLYWYRQTLGQGPEFLTYFQNEAQLEKSRLLSDRFSAERPKGSFSTLEIQRTEQGDSAMYLCASSYLRGRGNTEAFFGQGTRLTVV.

Details on this clonotype: The junction does not match germline at one end; this may be a read error. CDR3 in DNA: TGTGCAAGCAGCCCCCCGAGTAGCGGTAGCACAGATACGCAGTATTTT. Translation: CASSPPSSGSTDTQYF. The V call is TRBV11-2, the J call TRBJ2-3; D possibly corresponds to TRBD2 (6 bases). CDR3 length: 16 residues. From germline, CDR1 is SGHAT and CDR2 FQNNGV.

This clonotype was counted a few times. This CDR3 reads CAISDRGNEQFF. The CDR3 DNA reads as TGTGCCATCAGTGACAGGGGGAATGAGCAGTTCTTC. The rearrangement uses TRBV10-3 and TRBJ2-1; 7 bases fit TRBD1. Germline CDR1 reads ENHRY; CDR2 reads SYGVKD. V trimming: 3 bases; J trimming: 7 bases; junction bases outside the gene matches: 0. The CDR3 is made up of 12 amino acids.

Details on this clonotype: At one of its ends the junction is not consistent with the germline gene, which may arise from a read error. In DNA, the CDR3 is TGTCCCAGCAGCCAAAAAGGACTAGCGGGGTCTTACGAGCAGTACTTC. Amino acid sequence: CPSSQKGLAGSYEQYF. This chain joins TRBV11-2 and TRBJ2-7, with 12 bases fitting TRBD2. CDR1 is SGHAT and CDR2 is FQNNGV in the germline V gene. This CDR3 has 16 residues.

This clonotype was observed many times. J is TRBJ2-7 and V is TRBV11-2; 9 nucleotides align to TRBD1. This CDR3 contains 14 residues. V lost 5 bases, J lost 3 bases, and 5 bases stayed unmatched. The germline V gene encodes CDR1 SGHAT and CDR2 FQNNGV. The CDR3, as DNA: TGTGCCAGCAGCCTCCGGGACAGGGACTACGAGCAGTACTTC. It encodes CASSLRDRDYEQYF.

About this clonotype itself: This clone may be a read error of a much larger clone one base away. The V gene is TRBV11-2, the J gene TRBJ2-7, with D uncertain. This CDR3 contains 11 residues. The ends were cut back, 6 bases at V and 8 bases at J, with 11 bases in the middle. Germline V gives CDR1 SGHAT, CDR2 FQNNGV. The CDR3 region is CASSPSIKQYF. CDR3 coding DNA: TGTGCCAGCAGTCCAAGTATCAAGCAGTACTTC.

In this sample, this clonotype turned up a few times. The chain couples TRBV6-2 or TRBV6-3 to TRBJ2-3, with a tentative D call TRBD1 (5 bases). The CDR3 length is 14 residues. Germline loops: CDR1 MNHEY, CDR2 SVGEGT. V was cut by 5 bases and J by 2 bases, with 11 bases left in between. CDR3 loop: CASSLQGFTDTQYF. The CDR3 DNA is TGTGCCAGCAGTCTCCAGGGATTCACAGATACGCAGTATTTT.

This chain links TRBV6-6 with TRBJ2-7; 10 nucleotides match TRBD1. Per the germline V gene, CDR1 is MNHNY and CDR2 is SVGAGI (reference sequence). Trimming cost V 5 bases and J 3 bases; bases outside gene matches: 4. This CDR3 contains 14 residues. The CDR3 coding sequence is TGTGCCAGCAGTAGGACAGGGGGTATCTACGAGCAGTACTTC. Its protein product is CASSRTGGIYEQYF.

The chain has TRBV6-6 and TRBJ2-7, with 9 bases aligning to TRBD1. This CDR3 is built from 13 residues. V gave up 4 bases and J gave up 4 bases; unmatched junction bases: 2. Germline lookup yields CDR1 MNHNY and CDR2 SVGAGI (reference sequence). The CDR3, as DNA: TGTGCCAGCAGTTGGGACAGGGAGTACGAGCAGTACTTC. This codes for CASSWDREYEQYF.

The V gene is TRBV5-4, the J gene TRBJ2-1, with no clear D. V gave up 6 bases and J gave up 9 bases, with 13 bases separating them. This CDR3 comprises 12 residues. The V gene's germline CDR1 is SGHNT and CDR2 YYREEE (reference sequence). CDR3 in amino acids: CASTPPVGEQFF. The CDR3 DNA sequence: TGTGCCAGCACGCCACCGGTAGGTGAGCAGTTCTTC. Combining the CDR3 with reference TRBV5-4 and TRBJ2-1 gives the whole variable domain ETGVTQSPTHLIKTRGQQVTLRCSSQSGHNTVSWYQQALGQGPQFIFQYYREEENGRGNFPPRFSGLQFPNYSSELNVNALELDDSALYLCASTPPVGEQFFGPGTRLTVL.

This clonotype was observed a few times. This rearrangement joins TRBV4-1 to TRBJ2-3; D is undetermined. The CDR3 has 12 residues. The germline V gene encodes CDR1 MGHRA and CDR2 YSYEKL. V was clipped by 2 bases and J by 10 bases, with 10 bases between them. CDR3 nucleotides: TGCGCCAGCAGCCAACCTAGATCGGCGCAGTATTTT. It yields the protein CASSQPRSAQYF.

Concerning this clonotype itself: Lacking the conserved final phenylalanine or tryptophan, this CDR3 likely reflects a read error. The DNA is omitted, as the CDR3 cannot be located on it reliably, and the CDR3 follows TCRdb's listing. The rearrangement joins TRBV30 to TRBJ2-6. Ends included, the CDR3 has 13 residues. Germline V gene data show CDR1 as GTSNPN and CDR2 as SVGIG (reference sequence). CDR3 amino acids: CAWTDSGANVLTL.